There are many counts of the clone carrying this T cell receptor (beta chain). Antigen specificity is unknown. The record originates from a study of neurological immune-mediated disorders. Study results and caveats: No CDR3 amino acid sequences were shared by expanded clones across subjects, suggesting private repertoires in all groups. The greatest TCR clonal expansion occurred in HTLV-1-associated myelopathy and the least in multiple sclerosis, which fell below healthy controls.

The making of cDNA relied on 5'RACE with 10-nucleotide random UMIs. TCRdb redid the calling of the 5' RACE reads with MiXCR, one entry per CDR3 protein. In the table there are 20,000 to 25,000 distinct CDR3 sequences, around 6% of which are singletons. Input was about a million sorted T cells, either CD4+ or CD8+. The sequenced sample consisted of CD8+ T cells from blood. The receptor's source is a man younger than 35 in good health.

The CDR3 here is CSAEPREVYNEQFF. The CDR3 nucleotides are TGCAGTGCTGAACCCCGGGAGGTATACAATGAGCAGTTCTTC. This chain links TRBV20-1 with TRBJ2-1; 7 bases are a match to TRBD2. The CDR3 is 14 amino acids. Germline CDR1 is DFQATT and CDR2 is SNEGSKA (reference sequence). V gave up 5 bases and J gave up 4 bases; unmatched junction bases: 8.